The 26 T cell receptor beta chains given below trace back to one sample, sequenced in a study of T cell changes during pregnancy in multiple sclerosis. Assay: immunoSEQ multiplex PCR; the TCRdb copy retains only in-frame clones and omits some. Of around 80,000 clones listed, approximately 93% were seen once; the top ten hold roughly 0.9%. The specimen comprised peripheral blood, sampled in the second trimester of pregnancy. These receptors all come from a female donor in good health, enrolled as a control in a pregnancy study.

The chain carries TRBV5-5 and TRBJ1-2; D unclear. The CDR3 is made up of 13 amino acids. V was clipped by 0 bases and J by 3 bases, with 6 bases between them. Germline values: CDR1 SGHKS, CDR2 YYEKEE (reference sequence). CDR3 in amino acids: CASSLVADYGYTF. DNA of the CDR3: TGTGCCAGCAGCTTGGTGGCAGACTATGGCTACACCTTC.

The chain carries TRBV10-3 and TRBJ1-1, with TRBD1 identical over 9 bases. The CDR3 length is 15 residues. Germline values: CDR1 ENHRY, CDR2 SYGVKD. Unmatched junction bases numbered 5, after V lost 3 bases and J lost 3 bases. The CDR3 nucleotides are TGTGCCATCAGTGACCGAGGGACAGGGCACACTGAAGCTTTCTTT. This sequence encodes CAISDRGTGHTEAFF.

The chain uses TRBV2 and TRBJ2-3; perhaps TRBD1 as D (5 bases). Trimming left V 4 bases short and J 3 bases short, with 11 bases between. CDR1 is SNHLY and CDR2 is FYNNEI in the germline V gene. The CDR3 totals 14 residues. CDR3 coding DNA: TGTGCCAGCAGTGTGATCAGGGATACAGATACGCAGTATTTT. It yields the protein CASSVIRDTDTQYF.

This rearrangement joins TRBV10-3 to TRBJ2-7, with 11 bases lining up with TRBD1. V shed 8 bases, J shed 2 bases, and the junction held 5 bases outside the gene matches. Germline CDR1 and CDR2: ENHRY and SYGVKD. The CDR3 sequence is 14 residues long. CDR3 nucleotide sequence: TGTGCCATCGCCCGGGACAGGGGGACCTACGAGCAGTACTTC. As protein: CAIARDRGTYEQYF.

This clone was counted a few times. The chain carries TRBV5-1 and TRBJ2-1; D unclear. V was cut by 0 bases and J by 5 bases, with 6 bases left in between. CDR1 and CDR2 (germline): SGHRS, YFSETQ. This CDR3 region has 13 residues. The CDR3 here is CASSLVPDNEQFF. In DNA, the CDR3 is TGCGCCAGCAGCTTGGTTCCAGACAATGAGCAGTTCTTC.

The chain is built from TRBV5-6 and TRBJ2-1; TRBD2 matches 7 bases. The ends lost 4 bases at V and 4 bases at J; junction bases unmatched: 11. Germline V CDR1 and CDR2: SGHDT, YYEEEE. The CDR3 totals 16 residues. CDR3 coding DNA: TGTGCCAGCAGCCCTCTTCGTGGTAGCGGGTACAATGAGCAGTTCTTC. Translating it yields CASSPLRGSGYNEQFF.

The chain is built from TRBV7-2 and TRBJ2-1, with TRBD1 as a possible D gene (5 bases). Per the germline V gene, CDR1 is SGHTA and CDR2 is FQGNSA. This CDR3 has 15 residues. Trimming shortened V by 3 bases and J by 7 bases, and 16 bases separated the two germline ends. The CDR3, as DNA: TGTGCCAGCAGCTTTCGCTTTGCAGGGATAAATGAGCAGTTCTTC. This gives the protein CASSFRFAGINEQFF.

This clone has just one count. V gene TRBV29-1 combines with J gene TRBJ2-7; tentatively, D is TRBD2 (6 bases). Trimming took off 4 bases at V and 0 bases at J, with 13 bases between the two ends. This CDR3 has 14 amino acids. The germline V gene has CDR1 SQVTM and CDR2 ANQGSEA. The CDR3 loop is CSVGKGGRSYEQYF. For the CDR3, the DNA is TGCAGCGTTGGGAAGGGAGGACGCTCCTACGAGCAGTACTTC.

The CDR3 reads CASRTTGASTDTQYF. The CDR3 nucleotides are TGCGCCAGCCGAACGACAGGGGCCAGCACAGATACGCAGTATTTT. The V and J genes are TRBV5-1 and TRBJ2-3; 8 bases are shared with TRBD1. Trimming at V came to 7 bases and at J to 0 bases, leaving 7 bases not matched to a gene. In germline, CDR1 is SGHRS, CDR2 YFSETQ. There are 15 residues in the CDR3.

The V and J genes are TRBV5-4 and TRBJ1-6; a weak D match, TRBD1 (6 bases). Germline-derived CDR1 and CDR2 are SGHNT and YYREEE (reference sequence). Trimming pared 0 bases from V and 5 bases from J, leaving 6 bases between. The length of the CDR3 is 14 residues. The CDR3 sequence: CASSLDRDNSPLHF. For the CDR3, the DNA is TGTGCCAGCAGCTTGGACAGGGATAATTCACCCCTCCACTTT.

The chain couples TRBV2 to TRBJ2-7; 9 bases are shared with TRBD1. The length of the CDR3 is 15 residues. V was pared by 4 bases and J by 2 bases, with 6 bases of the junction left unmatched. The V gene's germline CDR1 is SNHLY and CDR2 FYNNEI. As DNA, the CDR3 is TGTGCCAGCAGTGTCCCGACAGGGGGGGCCTACGAGCAGTACTTC. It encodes CASSVPTGGAYEQYF.

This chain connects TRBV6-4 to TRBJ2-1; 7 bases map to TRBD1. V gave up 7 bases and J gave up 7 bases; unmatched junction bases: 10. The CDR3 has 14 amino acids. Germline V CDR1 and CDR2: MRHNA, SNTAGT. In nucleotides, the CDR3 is TGTGCCAGCACCCCAGACAGGGATGGTAATGAGCAGTTCTTC. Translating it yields CASTPDRDGNEQFF.

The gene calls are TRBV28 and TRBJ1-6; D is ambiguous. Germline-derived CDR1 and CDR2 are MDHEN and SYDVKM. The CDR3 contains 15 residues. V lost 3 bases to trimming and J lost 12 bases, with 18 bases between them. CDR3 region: CASSLGGGPGVPLHF. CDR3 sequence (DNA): TGTGCCAGCAGTTTGGGTGGAGGGCCCGGGGTACCCCTCCACTTT. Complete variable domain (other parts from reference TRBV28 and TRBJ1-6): DVKVTQSSRYLVKRTGEKVFLECVQDMDHENMFWYRQDPGLGLRLIYFSYDVKMKEKGDIPEGYSVSREKKERFSLILESASTNQTSMYLCASSLGGGPGVPLHFGNGTRLTVT.

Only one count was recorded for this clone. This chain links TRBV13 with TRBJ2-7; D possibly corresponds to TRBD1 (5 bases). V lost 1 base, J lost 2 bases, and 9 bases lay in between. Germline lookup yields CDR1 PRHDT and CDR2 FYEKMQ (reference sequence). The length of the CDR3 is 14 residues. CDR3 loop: CASSLVSGTYEQYF. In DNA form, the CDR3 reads TGTGCCAGCAGCTTAGTGTCAGGGACCTACGAGCAGTACTTC.

CDR3 nucleotide sequence: TGTGCCTGGAGTGTATCGGGCTACGAGCAGTACTTC. It specifies CAWSVSGYEQYF. This chain links TRBV30 with TRBJ2-7; D is unclear. The ends were cut back, 0 bases at V and 3 bases at J, with 6 bases in the middle. This CDR3 has 12 residues. From germline, CDR1 is GTSNPN and CDR2 SVGIG (reference sequence).

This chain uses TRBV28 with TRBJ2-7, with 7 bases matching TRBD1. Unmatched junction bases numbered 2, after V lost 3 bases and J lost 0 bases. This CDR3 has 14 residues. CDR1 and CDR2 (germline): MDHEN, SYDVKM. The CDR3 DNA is TGTGCCAGCAGTTTCTGGACAGGCTCCTACGAGCAGTACTTC. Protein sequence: CASSFWTGSYEQYF.

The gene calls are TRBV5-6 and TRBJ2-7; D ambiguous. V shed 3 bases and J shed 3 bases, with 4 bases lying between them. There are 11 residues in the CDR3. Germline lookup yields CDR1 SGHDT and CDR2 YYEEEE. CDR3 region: CASSSNYEQYF. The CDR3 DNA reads TGTGCCAGCAGCTCAAACTACGAGCAGTACTTC.

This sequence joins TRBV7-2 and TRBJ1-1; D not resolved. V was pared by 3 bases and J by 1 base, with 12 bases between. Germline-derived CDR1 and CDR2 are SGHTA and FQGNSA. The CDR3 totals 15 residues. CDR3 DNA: TGTGCCAGCAGCTTTCGGTTCGCTGGGAACACTGAAGCTTTCTTT. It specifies CASSFRFAGNTEAFF.

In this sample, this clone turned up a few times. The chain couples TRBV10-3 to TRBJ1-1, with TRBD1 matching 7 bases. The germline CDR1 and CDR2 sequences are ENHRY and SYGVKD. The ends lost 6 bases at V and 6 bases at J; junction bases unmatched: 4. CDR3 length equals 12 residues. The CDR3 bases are TGTGCCATCAGCTTAACAGGGGCTGAAGCTTTCTTT. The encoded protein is CAISLTGAEAFF.

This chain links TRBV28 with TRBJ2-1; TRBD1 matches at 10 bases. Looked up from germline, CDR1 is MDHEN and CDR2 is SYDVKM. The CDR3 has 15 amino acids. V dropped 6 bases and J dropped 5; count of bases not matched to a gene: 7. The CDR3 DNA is TGTGCCAGCAGGTTCGACAGGGGGCTTAACAATGAGCAGTTCTTC. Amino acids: CASRFDRGLNNEQFF.

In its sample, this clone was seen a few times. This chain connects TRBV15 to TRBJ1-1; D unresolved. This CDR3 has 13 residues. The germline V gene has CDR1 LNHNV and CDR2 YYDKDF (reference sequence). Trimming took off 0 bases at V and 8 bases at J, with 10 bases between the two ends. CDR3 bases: TGTGCCACCAGCAGAGATGGGAGGACCGAAGCTTTCTTT. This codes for CATSRDGRTEAFF. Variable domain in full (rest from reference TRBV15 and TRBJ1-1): DAMVIQNPRYQVTQFGKPVTLSCSQTLNHNVMYWYQQKSSQAPKLLFHYYDKDFNNEADTPDNFQSRRPNTSFCFLDIRSPGLGDTAMYLCATSRDGRTEAFFGQGTRLTVV.

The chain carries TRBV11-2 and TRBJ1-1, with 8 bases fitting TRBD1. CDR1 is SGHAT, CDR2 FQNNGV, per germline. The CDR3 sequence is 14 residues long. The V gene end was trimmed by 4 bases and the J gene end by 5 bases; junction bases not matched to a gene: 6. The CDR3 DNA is TGTGCCAGCAGCTGGACAGGGCTGTGGACTGAAGCTTTCTTT. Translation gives CASSWTGLWTEAFF.

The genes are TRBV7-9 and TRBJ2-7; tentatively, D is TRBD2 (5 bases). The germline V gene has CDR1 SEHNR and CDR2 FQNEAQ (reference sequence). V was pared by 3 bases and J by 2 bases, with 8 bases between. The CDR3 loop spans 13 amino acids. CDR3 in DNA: TGTGCCAGCAGCTTCGCAGCGGCCTACGAGCAGTACTTC. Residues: CASSFAAAYEQYF.

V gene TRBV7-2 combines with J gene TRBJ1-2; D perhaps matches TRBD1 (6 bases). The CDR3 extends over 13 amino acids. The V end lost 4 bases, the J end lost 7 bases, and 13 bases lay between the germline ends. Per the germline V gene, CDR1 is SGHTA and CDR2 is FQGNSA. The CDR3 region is CASSSGVTGGYTF. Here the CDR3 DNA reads TGTGCCAGCAGCTCAGGGGTGACTGGTGGCTACACCTTC.

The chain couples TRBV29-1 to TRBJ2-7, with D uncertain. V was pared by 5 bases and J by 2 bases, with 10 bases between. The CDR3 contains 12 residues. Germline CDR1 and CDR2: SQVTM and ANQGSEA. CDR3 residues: CSVQTGPYEQYF. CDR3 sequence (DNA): TGCAGCGTTCAGACGGGTCCCTACGAGCAGTACTTC.

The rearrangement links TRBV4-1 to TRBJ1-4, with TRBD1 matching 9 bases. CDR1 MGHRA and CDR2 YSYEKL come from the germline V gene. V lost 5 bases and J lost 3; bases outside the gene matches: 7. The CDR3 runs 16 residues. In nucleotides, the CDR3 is TGCGCCAGCAGCTTCGGGACAGGGCAGGCTAATGAAAAACTGTTTTTT. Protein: CASSFGTGQANEKLFF.